Listed below are T cell receptor beta chains from one sample, sequenced in a study of STAT5B mutations in CD4+ large granular lymphocyte leukemia. The data were produced by immunoSEQ multiplex PCR, yet TCRdb's version contains in-frame clones alone and is incomplete. The repertoire has roughly 40,000 clones, around 85% of them found once; the top ten carry around 2.6%. The source material was CD4+ T cells from blood buffy coats. The receptor set was obtained from a human donor in good health. The CDR3 runs from the conserved cysteine through the conserved F or W. The D gene is left open where the match is weak. The size of a clone is reported for some rows only, either as once, few or many, or as a class for expanded clones.

>TRBJ2-1|TRBV5-1|TRBD2|NA
CASSWTSGINNEQFF
TGCGCCAGCAGCTGGACTAGCGGGATTAACAATGAGCAGTTCTTC
>TRBJ2-5|TRBV5-1|NA|NA
CASSLAGAYLGETQYF
TGCGCCAGCAGCTTGGCCGGGGCCTATTTGGGAGAGACCCAGTACTTC
>TRBJ1-2|TRBV7-2|TRBD1|NA
CASSTTGVSGYTF
TGTGCCAGCAGCACGACAGGGGTCAGTGGCTACACCTTC
>TRBJ2-1|TRBV5-1|NA|NA
CASSADRSSYNEQFF
TGCGCCAGCAGCGCGGATCGCAGCTCCTACAATGAGCAGTTCTTC
>TRBJ1-2|TRBV18|TRBD1|medium-sized
CASSLTWTGQANYGYTF
TGTGCCAGCTCACTTACCTGGACAGGCCAAGCTAACTATGGCTACACCTTC
>TRBJ1-2|TRBV19|TRBD1|NA
CASSIQPGGRYGYTF
TGTGCCAGTAGTATTCAGCCAGGGGGCCGCTATGGCTACACCTTC
>TRBJ2-2|TRBV5-4|TRBD2|NA
CASSQSGRTKTGELFF
TGTGCCAGCAGCCAGAGCGGGAGGACCAAAACCGGGGAGCTGTTTTTT
>TRBJ1-2|TRBV6-5|TRBD1|NA
CASSSPGQGSYGYTF
TGTGCCAGCAGTTCCCCGGGACAGGGATCTTATGGCTACACCTTC
>TRBJ2-1|TRBV30|TRBD2|NA
CAWSRAGGEQFF
TGTGCCTGGAGTAGAGCGGGAGGCGAGCAGTTCTTC
>TRBJ2-7|TRBV6-1|TRBD2|NA
CASSEAVPGLALPHYEQYF
TGTGCCAGCAGTGAAGCCGTCCCGGGACTAGCGTTACCCCACTACGAGCAGTACTTC
>TRBJ1-1|TRBV5-1|NA|NA
CASSLRNEAFF
TGCGCCAGCAGCTTGCGCAATGAAGCTTTCTTT
>TRBJ1-5|TRBV5-8|TRBD1|NA
CASSLGQGDQPQHF
TGTGCCAGCAGCTTGGGACAGGGGGATCAGCCCCAGCATTTT
>TRBJ2-3|TRBV7-3|NA|once
CASSLTRADTQYF
TGTGCCAGCAGCTTAACGAGGGCAGATACGCAGTATTTT
>TRBJ2-1|TRBV6-6|TRBD2|NA
CASSIAGTSGANEQFF
TGTGCCAGCAGTATCGCCGGGACTAGCGGGGCGAATGAGCAGTTCTTC
>TRBJ2-5|TRBV2|NA|once
CASSRGPQDETQYF
TGTGCCAGCAGTCGAGGGCCACAGGATGAGACCCAGTACTTC
>TRBJ2-1|TRBV5-5|TRBD2|NA
CASSRLAGGYNEQFF
TGTGCCAGCAGCAGACTAGCGGGAGGCTACAATGAGCAGTTCTTC
>TRBJ2-5|TRBV19|TRBD2|once
CASSITRTSGNRETQYF
TGTGCCAGTAGTATCACACGGACTAGCGGAAATCGAGAGACCCAGTACTTC
>TRBJ2-6|TRBV5-1|TRBD1|NA
CASSTGGPSSGANVLTF
TGCGCCAGCAGTACAGGGGGCCCGAGCTCTGGGGCCAACGTCCTGACTTTC
>TRBJ1-2|TRBV7-9|NA|few
CASSLKQAGNYGYTF
TGTGCCAGCAGCTTAAAGCAAGCAGGAAACTATGGCTACACCTTC
>TRBJ2-7|TRBV28|NA|once
CASSLNLPGRLYEQYF
TGTGCCAGCAGTTTAAATCTTCCGGGACGACTCTACGAGCAGTACTTC
>TRBJ2-3|TRBV15|NA|NA
CATSTYRDPDTQYF
TGTGCCACCAGCACCTACAGGGACCCAGATACGCAGTATTTT
>TRBJ2-1|TRBV5-1|TRBD2|NA
CASSPRLADYEQFF
TGCGCCAGCAGCCCTCGACTAGCTGACTATGAGCAGTTCTTC
>TRBJ1-5|TRBV30|NA|few
CAWSVRGGQPQHF
TGTGCCTGGAGTGTACGTGGCGGCCAGCCCCAGCATTTT
>TRBJ2-1|TRBV7-9|TRBD2|NA
CASSLVSGRVYEQFF
TGTGCCAGCAGCTTAGTTAGCGGGAGGGTCTATGAGCAGTTCTTC
>TRBJ2-7|TRBV6-5|NA|few
CASRTASHSYEQYF
TGTGCCAGCAGAACCGCCTCCCACTCCTACGAGCAGTACTTC
>TRBJ2-1|TRBV27|TRBD2|NA
CASSLGLAGNEQFF
TGTGCCAGCAGTTTAGGGCTAGCGGGCAATGAGCAGTTCTTC
>TRBJ2-7|TRBV15|NA|NA
CATSRDKLVGYEQYF
TGTGCCACCAGCAGAGATAAACTGGTCGGGTACGAGCAGTACTTC
>TRBJ2-1|TRBV11-3|NA|once
CASSLGGESSYNEQFF
TGTGCCAGCAGCTTAGGTGGGGAGAGCTCCTACAATGAGCAGTTCTTC
>TRBJ2-5|TRBV15|NA|NA
CATSLDWDQETQYF
TGTGCCACCAGCCTTGACTGGGACCAAGAGACCCAGTACTTC
>TRBJ2-1|TRBV10-3|TRBD2|NA
CAISESIRRTSSSYNEQFF
TGTGCCATCAGTGAGTCGATAAGGCGGACTAGCTCGTCCTACAATGAGCAGTTCTTC
>TRBJ1-2|TRBV19|TRBD1|NA
CASSMRRQGTLNYGYTF
TGTGCCAGTAGTATGAGACGACAGGGTACTCTCAACTATGGCTACACCTTC
>TRBJ2-2|TRBV6-5|NA|NA
CASSRLTRLAGELFF
TGTGCCAGCAGCCGGTTAACAAGACTAGCCGGGGAGCTGTTTTTT
>TRBJ1-4|TRBV5-1|TRBD1|NA
CASSSTPGTGGEKLFF
TGCGCCAGCAGCTCGACCCCCGGGACAGGGGGGGAAAAACTGTTTTTT
>TRBJ2-2|TRBV18|TRBD1|NA
CASSRSTGDANTGELFF
TGTGCCAGCTCACGGTCGACAGGGGATGCGAACACCGGGGAGCTGTTTTTT
>TRBJ2-7|TRBV18|TRBD2|NA
CASSPRLAGVASYEQYF
TGTGCCAGCTCACCACGACTAGCGGGAGTGGCATCCTACGAGCAGTACTTC
>TRBJ2-2|TRBV4-1|NA|NA
CASSQDKDGKGAGELFF
TGCGCCAGCAGCCAAGATAAGGACGGGAAAGGGGCCGGGGAGCTGTTTTTT
>TRBJ2-6|TRBV12-2|NA|NA
CASRREGTAWRPGANVLTF
TGTGCAAGTCGCCGAGAGGGGACAGCTTGGAGACCTGGGGCCAACGTCCTGACTTTC
>TRBJ1-5|TRBV21-1|NA|NA
CASVRQGYSNQPQHF
TGTGCCAGCGTCCGACAGGGTTATAGCAATCAGCCCCAGCATTTT
>TRBJ2-3|TRBV7-3|NA|NA
CASSAGGNTDTQYF
TGTGCCAGCAGTGCGGGCGGAAACACAGATACGCAGTATTTT